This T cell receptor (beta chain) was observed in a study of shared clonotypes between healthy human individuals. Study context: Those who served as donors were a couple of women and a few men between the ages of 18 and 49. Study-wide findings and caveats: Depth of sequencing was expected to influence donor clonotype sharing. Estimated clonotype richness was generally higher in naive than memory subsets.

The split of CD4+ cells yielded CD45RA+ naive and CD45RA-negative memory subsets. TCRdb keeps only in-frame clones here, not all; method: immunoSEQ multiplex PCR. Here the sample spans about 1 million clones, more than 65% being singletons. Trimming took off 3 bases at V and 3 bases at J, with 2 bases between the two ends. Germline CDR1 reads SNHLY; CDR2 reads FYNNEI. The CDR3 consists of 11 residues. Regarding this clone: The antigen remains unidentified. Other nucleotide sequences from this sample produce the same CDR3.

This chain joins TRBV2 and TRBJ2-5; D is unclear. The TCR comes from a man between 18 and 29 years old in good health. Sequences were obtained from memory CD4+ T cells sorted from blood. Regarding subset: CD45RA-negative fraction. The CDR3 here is CASSEEETQYF. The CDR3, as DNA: TGTGCCAGCAGTGAGGAAGAGACCCAGTACTTC.